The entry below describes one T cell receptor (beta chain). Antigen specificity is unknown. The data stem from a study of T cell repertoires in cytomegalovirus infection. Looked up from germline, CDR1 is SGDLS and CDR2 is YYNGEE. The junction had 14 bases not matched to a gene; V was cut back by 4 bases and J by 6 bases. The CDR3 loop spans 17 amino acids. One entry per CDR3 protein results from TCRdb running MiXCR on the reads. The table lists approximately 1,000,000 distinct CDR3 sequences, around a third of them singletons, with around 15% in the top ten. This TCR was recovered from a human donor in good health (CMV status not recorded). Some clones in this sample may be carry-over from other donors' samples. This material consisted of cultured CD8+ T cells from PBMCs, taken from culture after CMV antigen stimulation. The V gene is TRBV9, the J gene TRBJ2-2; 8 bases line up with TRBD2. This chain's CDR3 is CASSPTGGADFPGELFF. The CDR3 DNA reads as TGTGCCAGCAGCCCAACGGGAGGGGCCGACTTCCCCGGGGAGCTGTTTTTT.